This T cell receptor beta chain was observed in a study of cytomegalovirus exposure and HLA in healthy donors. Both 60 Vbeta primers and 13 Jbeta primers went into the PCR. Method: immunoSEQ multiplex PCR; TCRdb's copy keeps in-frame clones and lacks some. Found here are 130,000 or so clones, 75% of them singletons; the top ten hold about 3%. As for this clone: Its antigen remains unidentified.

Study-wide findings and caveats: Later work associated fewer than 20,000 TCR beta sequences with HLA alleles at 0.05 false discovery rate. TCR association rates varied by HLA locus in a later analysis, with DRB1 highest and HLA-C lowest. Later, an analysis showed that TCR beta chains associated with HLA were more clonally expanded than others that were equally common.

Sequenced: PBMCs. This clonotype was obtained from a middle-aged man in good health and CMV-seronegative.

Here the CDR3 reads CASSQETAYNSPLHF. The CDR3 coding sequence is TGCGCCAGCAGCCAAGAGACAGCCTATAATTCACCCCTCCACTTT. The chain carries TRBV4-1 and TRBJ1-6; TRBD1 might be the D (5 bases). CDR3 length: 15 residues. Germline V lookup: CDR1 MGHRA, CDR2 YSYEKL. V was pared by 0 bases and J by 2 bases, with 5 bases between.